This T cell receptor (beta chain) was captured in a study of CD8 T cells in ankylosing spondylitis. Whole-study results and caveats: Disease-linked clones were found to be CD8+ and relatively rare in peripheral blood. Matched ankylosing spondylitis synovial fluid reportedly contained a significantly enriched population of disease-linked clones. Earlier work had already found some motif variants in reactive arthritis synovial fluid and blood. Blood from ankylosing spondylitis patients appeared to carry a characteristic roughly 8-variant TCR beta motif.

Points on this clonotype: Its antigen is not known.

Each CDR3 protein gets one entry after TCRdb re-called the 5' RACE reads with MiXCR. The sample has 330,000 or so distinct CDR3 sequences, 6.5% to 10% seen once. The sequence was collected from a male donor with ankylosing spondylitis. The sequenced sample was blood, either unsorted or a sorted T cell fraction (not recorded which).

The DNA for the CDR3 is TGCGCCAGCAGTGACCTATACTACGAGCAGTACTTC. As protein: CASSDLYYEQYF. The chain carries TRBV10-2 and TRBJ2-7; D gene uncertain. The germline V gene has CDR1 WSHSY and CDR2 SAAADI. This CDR3 is 12 amino acids long. Trimming stripped 3 bases from V and 3 bases from J, with 6 bases between.